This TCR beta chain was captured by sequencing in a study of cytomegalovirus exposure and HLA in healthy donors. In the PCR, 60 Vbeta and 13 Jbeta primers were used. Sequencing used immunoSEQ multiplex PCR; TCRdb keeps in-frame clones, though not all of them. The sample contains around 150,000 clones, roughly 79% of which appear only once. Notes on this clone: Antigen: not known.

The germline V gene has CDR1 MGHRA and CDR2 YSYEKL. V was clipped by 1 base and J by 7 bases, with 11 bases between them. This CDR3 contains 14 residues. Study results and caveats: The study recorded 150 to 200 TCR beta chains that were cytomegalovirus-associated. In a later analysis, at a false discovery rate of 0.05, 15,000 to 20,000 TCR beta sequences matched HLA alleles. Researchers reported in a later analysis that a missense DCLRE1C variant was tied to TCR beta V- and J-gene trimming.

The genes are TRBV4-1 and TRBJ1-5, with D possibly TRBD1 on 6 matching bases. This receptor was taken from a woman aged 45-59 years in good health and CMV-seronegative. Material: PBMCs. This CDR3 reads CASSQVTGFQPQHF. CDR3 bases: TGCGCCAGCAGCCAAGTAACAGGGTTCCAGCCCCAGCATTTT.